One sample yielded the 11 T cell receptor beta chains listed below, sequenced in a study of Graves' ophthalmopathy and Graves' hyperthyroidism. Scientists amplified the TCR beta CDR3 regions from RNA transcripts. First-round RT-PCR employed HTBI primers, with a second-round multiplex PCR after it. TCRdb recomputed calls from the multiplex PCR reads with MiXCR, one row per CDR3 protein. In the table there are about 600,000 distinct CDR3 sequences, just under 40% of which are singletons. The sequencing sample was made of peripheral blood or thyroid tissue (not recorded which). The receptors were gathered from an adult man with Graves' hyperthyroidism.

The chain combines TRBV11-3 with TRBJ1-1; D gene uncertain. Trimming removed 0 bases at V and 8 bases at J, with 7 bases between. Looked up from germline, CDR1 is SGHNT and CDR2 is YENEEA. The CDR3 has 12 residues. The CDR3 region has the DNA TGTGCCAGCAGCTTAGATGGGGAGGAAGCTTTCTTT. Amino acids: CASSLDGEEAFF.

Points on this clonotype: Since the CDR3 does not end with the conserved phenylalanine or tryptophan, this likely comes from a read error. No DNA is shown, since the ends of the CDR3 on it are uncertain; the CDR3 is the one TCRdb lists. The J gene is TRBJ1-6, the V gene TRBV25-1. CDR1 MGHDK and CDR2 SYGVNS come from the germline V gene. The CDR3 totals 8 residues, both ends included. The CDR3 loop is CASSDEST.

The chain joins TRBV19 to TRBJ2-2, with TRBD1 as a possible D gene (6 bases). This CDR3 has 16 amino acids. Germline V gene lookup returns CDR1 LNHDA and CDR2 SQIVND (reference sequence). V was shortened by 3 bases and J by 5 bases, with 16 bases between the two germline ends. Here the CDR3 reads CASSIGRTVGTGELFF. Written as DNA, the CDR3 is TGTGCCAGTAGTATCGGCCGGACAGTTGGGACCGGGGAGCTGTTTTTT. The complete variable domain, with remaining parts taken from reference TRBV19 and TRBJ2-2, reads DGGITQSPKYLFRKEGQNVTLSCEQNLNHDAMYWYRQDPGQGLRLIYYSQIVNDFQKGDIAEGYSVSREKKESFPLTVTSAQKNPTAFYLCASSIGRTVGTGELFFGEGSRLTVL.

This clonotype was counted once. At one of its ends the junction is not consistent with the germline gene, which may arise from a read error. This chain joins TRBV7-8 and TRBJ2-7; 10 bases agree with TRBD2. This CDR3 spans 13 amino acids. Germline assignment: CDR1 SGHVS and CDR2 FQNEAQ. The CDR3 protein is CASSRTAGGAVDF. The CDR3 coding sequence is TGTGCCAGCAGCCGGACAGCGGGAGGGGCCGTAGACTTC.

This rearrangement joins TRBV10-3 to TRBJ1-1, with TRBD1 identical over 7 bases. The CDR3 has 15 amino acids. Per germline, CDR1 ENHRY and CDR2 SYGVKD. The trim removed 1 base at V and 1 base at J, leaving 3 bases unmatched. The CDR3, as DNA: TGTGCCATCAGTGAGTGGGGACAGCCGAACACTGAAGCTTTCTTT. Protein: CAISEWGQPNTEAFF.

V gene TRBV7-9 combines with J gene TRBJ2-5, with 8 bases lining up with TRBD1. Trimming removed 4 bases from V and 3 bases from J; junction bases left unmatched: 10. The CDR3 contains 16 residues. Per the germline V gene, CDR1 is SEHNR and CDR2 is FQNEAQ (reference sequence). CDR3 bases: TGTGCCAGCAGCTCGCACGACCTACAGGGGGAAGAGACCCAGTACTTC. This codes for CASSSHDLQGEETQYF.

In the case of this clonotype: This may stem from a read error, because a much larger clone lies one nucleotide away. The chain uses TRBV20-1 and TRBJ2-5; TRBD1 is a possible D gene (5 bases). CDR1 DFQATT and CDR2 SNEGSKA come from the germline V gene (reference sequence). This CDR3 has 14 residues. The CDR3 loop reads CSARDPQGQETQHF. The CDR3 region has the DNA TGCAGTGCTAGAGATCCCCAGGGCCAAGAGACCCAGCACTTC.

Details on this clonotype: A much larger clone sits a single nucleotide away, making a read error possible. The CDR3 loop reads CASNRGYGCTF. The DNA for the CDR3 is TGTGCCAGTAACAGGGGCTATGGCTGCACCTTC. The chain couples TRBV19 to TRBJ1-2, with TRBD1 matching 7 bases. This CDR3 comprises 11 residues. Germline CDR1 is LNHDA and CDR2 is SQIVND (reference sequence).

This clonotype has ten or more counts. J is TRBJ2-7 and V is TRBV11-2; perhaps D is TRBD1 or TRBD2 (6 bases each). The CDR3 consists of 15 residues. Trimming shortened V by 1 base and J by 2 bases, and 12 bases separated the two germline ends. Germline loops: CDR1 SGHAT, CDR2 FQNNGV. The CDR3 DNA sequence: TGTGCCAGCAGCTTAGGGGGAGGACAGCCCTACGAGCAGTACTTC. Its protein product is CASSLGGGQPYEQYF.

This clonotype showed up many times. The chain employs TRBV20-1 and TRBJ2-2; TRBD1 matches at 11 bases. The length of the CDR3 is 14 residues. V lost 5 bases to trimming and J lost 6 bases; unmatched junction nucleotides: 5. CDR1 is DFQATT and CDR2 is SNEGSKA in the germline V gene (reference sequence). For the CDR3, the DNA is TGCAGTGCTGGACAGGGGGCAAGGGCCGGGGAGCTGTTTTTT. This sequence encodes CSAGQGARAGELFF.

The chain has TRBV9 and TRBJ1-4; D uncertain. CDR3 length: 15 amino acids. CDR1 SGDLS and CDR2 YYNGEE come from the germline V gene. Trimming removed 0 bases at V and 2 bases at J, with 8 bases between. The CDR3 is CASSVDQATNEKLFF. The CDR3 coding sequence is TGTGCCAGCAGCGTAGACCAGGCTACTAATGAAAAACTGTTTTTT. Full variable domain (outside the CDR3, taken from reference TRBV9 and TRBJ1-4): DSGVTQTPKHLITATGQRVTLRCSPRSGDLSVYWYQQSLDQGLQFLIQYYNGEERAKGNILERFSAQQFPDLHSELNLSSLELGDSALYFCASSVDQATNEKLFFGSGTQLSVL.